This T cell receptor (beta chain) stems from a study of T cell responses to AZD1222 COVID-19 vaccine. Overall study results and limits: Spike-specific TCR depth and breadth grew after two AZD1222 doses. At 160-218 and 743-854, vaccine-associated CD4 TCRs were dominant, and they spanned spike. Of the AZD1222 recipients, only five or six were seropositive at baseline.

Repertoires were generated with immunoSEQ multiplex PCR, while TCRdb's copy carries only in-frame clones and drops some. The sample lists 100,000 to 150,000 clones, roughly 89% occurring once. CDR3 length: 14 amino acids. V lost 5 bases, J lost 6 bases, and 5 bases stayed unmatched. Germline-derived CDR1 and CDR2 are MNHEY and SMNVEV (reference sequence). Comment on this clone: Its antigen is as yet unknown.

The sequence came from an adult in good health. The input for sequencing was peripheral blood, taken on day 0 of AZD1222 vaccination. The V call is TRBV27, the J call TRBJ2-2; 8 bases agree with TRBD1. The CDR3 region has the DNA TGTGCCAGCAGTGCGAGACAGGGGTCCGGGGAGCTGTTTTTT. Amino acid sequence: CASSARQGSGELFF.